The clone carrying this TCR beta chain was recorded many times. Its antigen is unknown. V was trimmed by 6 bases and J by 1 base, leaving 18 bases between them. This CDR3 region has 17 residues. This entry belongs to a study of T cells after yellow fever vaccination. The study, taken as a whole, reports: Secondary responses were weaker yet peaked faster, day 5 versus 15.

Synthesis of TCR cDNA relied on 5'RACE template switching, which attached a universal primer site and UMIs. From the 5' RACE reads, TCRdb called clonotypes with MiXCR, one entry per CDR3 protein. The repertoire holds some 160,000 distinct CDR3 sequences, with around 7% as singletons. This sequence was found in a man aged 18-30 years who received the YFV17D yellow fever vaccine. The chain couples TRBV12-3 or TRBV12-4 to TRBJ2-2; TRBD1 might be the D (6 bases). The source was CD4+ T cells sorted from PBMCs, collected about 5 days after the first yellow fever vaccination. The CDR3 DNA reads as TGTGCCAGCAGGGGAATAAAGACAGGCCTGAACACCGGGGAGCTGTTTTTT. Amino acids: CASRGIKTGLNTGELFF.